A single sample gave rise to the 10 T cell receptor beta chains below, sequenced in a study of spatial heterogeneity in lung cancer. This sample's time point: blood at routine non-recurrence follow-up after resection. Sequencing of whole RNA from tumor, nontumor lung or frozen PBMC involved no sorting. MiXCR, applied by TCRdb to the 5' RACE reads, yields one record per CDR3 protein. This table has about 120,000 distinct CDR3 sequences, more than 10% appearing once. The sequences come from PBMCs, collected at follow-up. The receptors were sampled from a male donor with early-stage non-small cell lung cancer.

In DNA, the CDR3 is TGCAGCGTTGATGGACTCCGCGACTATGGCTACACCTTC. Protein sequence: CSVDGLRDYGYTF. This chain joins TRBV29-1 and TRBJ1-2; D call uncertain. V was trimmed by 3 bases and J by 3 bases, leaving 11 bases between them. Germline loops: CDR1 SQVTM, CDR2 ANQGSEA. CDR3 length: 13 amino acids.

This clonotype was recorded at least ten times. CDR3 coding DNA: TGCAGCGCTTCCGCCTGGGGGGGGACAGATACGCAGTATTTT. Its translation: CSASAWGGTDTQYF. The chain couples TRBV29-1 to TRBJ2-3; TRBD2 agrees at 7 bases. CDR1 is SQVTM and CDR2 is ANQGSEA in the germline V gene. Losses at the gene ends were 7 bases for V and 3 bases for J; bases not matched to a gene: 10. This CDR3 spans 14 amino acids.

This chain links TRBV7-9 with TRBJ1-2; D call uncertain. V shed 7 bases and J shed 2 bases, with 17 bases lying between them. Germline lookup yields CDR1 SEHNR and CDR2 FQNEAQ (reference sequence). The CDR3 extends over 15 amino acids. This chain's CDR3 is CASTNLLAANYGYTF. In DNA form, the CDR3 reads TGTGCCAGCACCAACTTATTAGCAGCAAACTATGGCTACACCTTC.

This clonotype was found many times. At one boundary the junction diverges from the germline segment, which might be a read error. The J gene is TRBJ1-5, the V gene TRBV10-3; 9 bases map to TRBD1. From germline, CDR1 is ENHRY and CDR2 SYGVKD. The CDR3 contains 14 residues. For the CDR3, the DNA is TGTGCCATCAACCAGGACAGGGGAAATCCGCCCCAGCATTTT. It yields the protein CAINQDRGNPPQHF.

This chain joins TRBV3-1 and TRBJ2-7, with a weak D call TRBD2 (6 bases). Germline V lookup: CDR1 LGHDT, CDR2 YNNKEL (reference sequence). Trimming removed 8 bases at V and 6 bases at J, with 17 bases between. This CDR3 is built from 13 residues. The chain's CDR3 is CASRRIGGGEQYF. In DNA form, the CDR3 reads TGTGCCAGCCGGAGGATCGGGGGAGGCGAGCAGTACTTC.

The CDR3 nucleotides are TGTGCCTGGAGTGGACAGTTAAACACTGAAGCTTTCTTT. It yields the protein CAWSGQLNTEAFF. The J gene is TRBJ1-1, the V gene TRBV30, with D perhaps TRBD1 (5 bases). In germline, CDR1 is GTSNPN, CDR2 SVGIG (reference sequence). The V and J ends lost 1 base and 2 bases respectively, with 8 bases between them. This CDR3 contains 13 residues.

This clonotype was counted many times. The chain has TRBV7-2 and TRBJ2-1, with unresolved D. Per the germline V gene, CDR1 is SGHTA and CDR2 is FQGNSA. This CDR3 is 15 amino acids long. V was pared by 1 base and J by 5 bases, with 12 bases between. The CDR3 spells CASSLEVRRDNEQFF. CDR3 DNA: TGTGCCAGCAGCTTAGAGGTCAGGAGAGACAATGAGCAGTTCTTC.

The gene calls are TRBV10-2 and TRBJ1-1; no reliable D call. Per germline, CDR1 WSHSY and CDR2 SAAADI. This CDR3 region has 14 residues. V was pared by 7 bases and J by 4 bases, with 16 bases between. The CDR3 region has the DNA TGCGCCAGCATTGTTGGCAGCCGGGGCACTGAAGCTTTCTTT. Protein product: CASIVGSRGTEAFF.

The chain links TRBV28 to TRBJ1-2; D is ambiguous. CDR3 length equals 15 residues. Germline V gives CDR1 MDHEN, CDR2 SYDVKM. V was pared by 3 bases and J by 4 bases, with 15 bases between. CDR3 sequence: CASSFANTDLYGYTF. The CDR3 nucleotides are TGTGCCAGCAGTTTCGCAAACACGGACCTCTATGGCTACACCTTC.

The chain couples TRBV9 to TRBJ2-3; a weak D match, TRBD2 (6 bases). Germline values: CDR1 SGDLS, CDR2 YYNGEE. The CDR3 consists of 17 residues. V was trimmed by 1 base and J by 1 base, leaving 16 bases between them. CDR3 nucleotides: TGTGCCAGCAGCGTAAGCCAAATTTCGGGGGGCACAGATACGCAGTATTTT. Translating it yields CASSVSQISGGTDTQYF. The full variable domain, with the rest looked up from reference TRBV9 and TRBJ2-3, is DSGVTQTPKHLITATGQRVTLRCSPRSGDLSVYWYQQSLDQGLQFLIQYYNGEERAKGNILERFSAQQFPDLHSELNLSSLELGDSALYFCASSVSQISGGTDTQYFGPGTRLTVL.